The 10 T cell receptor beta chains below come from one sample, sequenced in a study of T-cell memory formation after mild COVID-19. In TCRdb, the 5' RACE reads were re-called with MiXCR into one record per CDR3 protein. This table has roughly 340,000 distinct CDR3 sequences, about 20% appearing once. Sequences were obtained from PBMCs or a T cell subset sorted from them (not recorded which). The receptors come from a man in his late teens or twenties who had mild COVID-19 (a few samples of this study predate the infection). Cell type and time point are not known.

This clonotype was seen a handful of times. The CDR3 DNA is TGCAGTGCCACGTGGGGGGTAGGCCAGCCCCAGCATTTT. Its protein is CSATWGVGQPQHF. The V and J genes are TRBV20-1 and TRBJ1-5; D is perhaps TRBD1 (5 bases). Germline-derived CDR1 and CDR2 are DFQATT and SNEGSKA (reference sequence). Trimming left V 6 bases short and J 7 bases short, with 16 bases between. The CDR3 has 13 amino acids.

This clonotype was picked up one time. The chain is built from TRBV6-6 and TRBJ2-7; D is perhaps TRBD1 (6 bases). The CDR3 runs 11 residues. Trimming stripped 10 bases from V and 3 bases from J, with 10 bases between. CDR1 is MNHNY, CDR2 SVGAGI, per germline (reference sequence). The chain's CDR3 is CATQQGYEQYF. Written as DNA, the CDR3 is TGTGCCACTCAACAGGGCTACGAGCAGTACTTC.

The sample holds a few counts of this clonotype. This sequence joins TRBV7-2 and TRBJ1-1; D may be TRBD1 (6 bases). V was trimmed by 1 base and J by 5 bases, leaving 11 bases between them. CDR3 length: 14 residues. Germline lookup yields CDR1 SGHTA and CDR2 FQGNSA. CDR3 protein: CASSLGLQGTEAFF. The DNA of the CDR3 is TGTGCCAGCAGCTTAGGCCTACAGGGTACTGAAGCTTTCTTT.

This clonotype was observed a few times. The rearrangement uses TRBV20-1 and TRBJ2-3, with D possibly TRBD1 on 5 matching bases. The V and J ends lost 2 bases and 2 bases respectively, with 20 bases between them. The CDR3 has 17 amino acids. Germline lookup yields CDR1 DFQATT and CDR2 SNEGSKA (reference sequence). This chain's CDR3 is CSARSPLRVGLTDTQYF. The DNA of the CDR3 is TGCAGTGCTAGATCTCCCTTGCGCGTGGGGCTCACAGATACGCAGTATTTT.

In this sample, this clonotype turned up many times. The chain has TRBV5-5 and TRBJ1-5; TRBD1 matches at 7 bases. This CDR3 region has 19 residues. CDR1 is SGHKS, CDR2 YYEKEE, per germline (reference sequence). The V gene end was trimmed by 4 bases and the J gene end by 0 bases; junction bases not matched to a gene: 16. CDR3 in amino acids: CASSPWDSSRTYSNQPQHF. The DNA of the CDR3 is TGTGCCAGCAGCCCTTGGGACAGTTCGAGGACATATAGCAATCAGCCCCAGCATTTT.

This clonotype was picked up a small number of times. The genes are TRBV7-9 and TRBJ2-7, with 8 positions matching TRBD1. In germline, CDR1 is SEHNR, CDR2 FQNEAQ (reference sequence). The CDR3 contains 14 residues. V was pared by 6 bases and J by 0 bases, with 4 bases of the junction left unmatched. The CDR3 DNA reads TGTGCCAGCAGGTCCAGGGGGCCCTCCTACGAGCAGTACTTC. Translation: CASRSRGPSYEQYF.

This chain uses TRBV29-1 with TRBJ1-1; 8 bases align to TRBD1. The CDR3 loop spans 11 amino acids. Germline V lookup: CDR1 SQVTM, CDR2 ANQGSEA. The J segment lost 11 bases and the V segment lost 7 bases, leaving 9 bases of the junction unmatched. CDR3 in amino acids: CSARQQGGAFF. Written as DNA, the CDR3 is TGCAGCGCAAGACAACAGGGGGGGGCTTTCTTT.

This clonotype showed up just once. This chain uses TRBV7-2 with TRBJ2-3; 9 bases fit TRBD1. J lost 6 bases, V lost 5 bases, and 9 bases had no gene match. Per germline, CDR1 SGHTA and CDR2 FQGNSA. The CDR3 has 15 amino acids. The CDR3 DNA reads TGTGCCAGCAGCCTACAGGGGGCGCTAGGGGATACGCAGTATTTT. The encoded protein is CASSLQGALGDTQYF.

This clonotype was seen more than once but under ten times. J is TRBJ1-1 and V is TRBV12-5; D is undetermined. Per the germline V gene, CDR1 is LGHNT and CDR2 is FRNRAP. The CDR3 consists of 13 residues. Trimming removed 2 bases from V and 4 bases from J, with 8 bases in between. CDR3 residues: CASGLYGSTEAFF. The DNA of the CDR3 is TGTGCTAGTGGTTTGTATGGGAGCACTGAAGCTTTCTTT.

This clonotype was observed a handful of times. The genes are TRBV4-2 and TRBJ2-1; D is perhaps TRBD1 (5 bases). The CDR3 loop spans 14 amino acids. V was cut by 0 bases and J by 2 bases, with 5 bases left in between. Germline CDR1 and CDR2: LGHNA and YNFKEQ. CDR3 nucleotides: TGTGCCAGCAGCCAAGAGACAGCCTACAATGAGCAGTTCTTC. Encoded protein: CASSQETAYNEQFF.